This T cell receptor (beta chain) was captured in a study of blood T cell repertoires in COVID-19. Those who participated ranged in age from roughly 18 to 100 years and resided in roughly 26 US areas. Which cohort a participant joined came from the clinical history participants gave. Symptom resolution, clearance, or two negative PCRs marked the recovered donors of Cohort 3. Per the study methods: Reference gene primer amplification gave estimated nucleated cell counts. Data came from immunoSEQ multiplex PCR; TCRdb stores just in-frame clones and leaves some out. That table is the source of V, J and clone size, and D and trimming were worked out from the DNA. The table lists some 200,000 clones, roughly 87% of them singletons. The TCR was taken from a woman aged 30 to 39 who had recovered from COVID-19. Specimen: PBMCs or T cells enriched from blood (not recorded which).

The CDR3 DNA reads as TGCGCCAGCAGCCAAGTTCGTGGGACAGGGGTGAATGAGCAGTTCTTC. Translation gives CASSQVRGTGVNEQFF. This rearrangement joins TRBV4-1 to TRBJ2-1; 10 bases agree with TRBD1. Unmatched junction bases numbered 7, after V lost 1 base and J lost 7 bases. Germline-derived CDR1 and CDR2 are MGHRA and YSYEKL. There are 16 residues in the CDR3.